The T cell receptor (beta chain) described here comes from a study of blood T cell repertoires in COVID-19. Study-wide context: The United States, Italy and Spain provided the acute and convalescent COVID-19 samples. T cells, B-cell-depleted T cells, or PBMCs provided the cDNA or gDNA that served as material.

Authors' analysis steps: Estimates of nucleated cell counts were drawn from the amplification of reference gene primers. Data came from immunoSEQ multiplex PCR; TCRdb stores just in-frame clones and leaves some out. That table is the source of V, J and clone size, and D and trimming were worked out from the DNA. The sample has just over 75,000 clones, about 83% seen once; the top ten hold about 5.3%. This CDR3 contains 16 residues. Losses at the gene ends were 3 bases for V and 5 bases for J; bases not matched to a gene: 10. In germline, CDR1 is SGHAT, CDR2 FQNNGV. The sequencing sample was made of peripheral blood. The clonotype originates from a woman older than 75 with active or convalescent COVID-19. This rearrangement joins TRBV11-2 to TRBJ1-1; 9 bases are shared with TRBD1. The CDR3 spells CASSLAGTGRITEAFF. CDR3 DNA sequence: TGTGCCAGCAGCTTGGCTGGGACAGGGAGGATTACTGAAGCTTTCTTT. Looking up the rest from reference TRBV11-2 and TRBJ1-1 gives the full variable domain: EAGVAQSPRYKIIEKRQSVAFWCNPISGHATLYWYQQILGQGPKLLIQFQNNGVVDDSQLPKDRFSAERLKGVDSTLKIQPAKLEDSAVYLCASSLAGTGRITEAFFGQGTRLTVV.